What follows are 4 T cell receptor beta chains derived from one specimen sequenced in a study of blood T cell repertoires in COVID-19. The data were produced by immunoSEQ multiplex PCR, yet TCRdb's version contains in-frame clones alone and is incomplete. Among around 130,000 clones listed, about four fifths were seen once. Material: peripheral blood. These receptors all stem from a human donor in a cohort sampled during active COVID-19.

The chain combines TRBV10-3 with TRBJ2-7; 12 nucleotides match TRBD1. Germline assignment: CDR1 ENHRY and CDR2 SYGVKD. After removal of 8 bases from V and 5 bases from J, the junction contained 4 bases not matched to a gene. This CDR3 has 13 amino acids. This chain's CDR3 is CAILGTGGDEQYF. The CDR3 DNA reads as TGTGCCATCTTAGGGACAGGGGGCGACGAGCAGTACTTC.

This chain connects TRBV4-1 to TRBJ2-1; tentatively, D is TRBD2 (5 bases). This CDR3 comprises 16 residues. V was trimmed by 4 bases and J by 0 bases, leaving 13 bases between them. Germline V gene data show CDR1 as MGHRA and CDR2 as YSYEKL. The CDR3 nucleotides read TGCGCCAGCAGCCGTTCGACGGGGAGCTCCTACAATGAGCAGTTCTTC. Amino acid sequence: CASSRSTGSSYNEQFF.

This chain links TRBV2 with TRBJ2-2, with a weak D call TRBD2 (5 bases). V shed 8 bases and J shed 1 base, with 17 bases lying between them. CDR3 size: 16 residues. The V gene's germline CDR1 is SNHLY and CDR2 FYNNEI. The DNA of the CDR3 is TGTGCCAGCGGGAACTTCGGCAGCGGGAACACCGGGGAGCTGTTTTTT. Translating it yields CASGNFGSGNTGELFF.

The genes are TRBV7-8 and TRBJ1-2; maybe TRBD1 (6 bases). The CDR3 runs 13 residues. The V and J ends lost 5 bases and 2 bases respectively, with 9 bases between them. CDR1 and CDR2 (germline): SGHVS, FQNEAQ. In DNA, the CDR3 is TGTGCCAGCAGCCGGACAGAGAACTATGGCTACACCTTC. Its protein product is CASSRTENYGYTF.